These T cell receptor beta chains were read from a single sample in a study of cytomegalovirus exposure and HLA in healthy donors. Profiling relied on immunoSEQ multiplex PCR, and the TCRdb table lists in-frame clones only, not all of them. The sample includes more than 90,000 clones, less than 80% of them seen just once. Sequencing used PBMCs. The source is a woman aged 40 to 50 in good health and CMV-seropositive. Both conserved end residues are part of each CDR3. A D gene is named only where the DNA matches it firmly. A clone size is listed for some rows: how often the clone was seen (once, few, many), or a class if it is expanded.

d_call j_call v_call clone_size cdr3_aa cdr3_nt
- TRBJ2-3 TRBV6-1 - CASNLLGGGGDTQYF TGTGCCAGCAACCTACTTGGAGGGGGGGGAGATACGCAGTATTTT
- TRBJ2-3 TRBV5-1 - CASSAGPTRDTQYF TGCGCCAGCAGCGCGGGACCCACCAGAGATACGCAGTATTTT
TRBD2 TRBJ2-1 TRBV7-2 - CASSLTGLAGSAGVREQFF TGTGCCAGCAGCTTAACGGGGCTAGCGGGCTCAGCCGGAGTTAGGGAGCAGTTCTTC
- TRBJ1-1 TRBV6-6 - CASSYAGKETEAFF TGTGCCAGCAGTTACGCAGGGAAGGAAACTGAAGCTTTCTTT
- TRBJ2-5 TRBV5-1 - CASSLAGGGETQYF TGCGCCAGCAGCTTGGCAGGGGGAGGAGAGACCCAGTACTTC
TRBD2 TRBJ2-3 TRBV19 - CASSVRTGLAGVDTQYF TGTGCCAGTAGTGTGAGAACCGGACTAGCGGGAGTAGATACGCAGTATTTT
TRBD2 TRBJ2-1 TRBV13 - CASSLVSGSYNEQFF TGTGCCAGCAGCTTAGTTAGCGGGAGCTACAATGAGCAGTTCTTC
TRBD2 TRBJ2-7 TRBV7-9 few CASSLGGLVYYEQYF TGTGCCAGCAGCTTAGGGGGACTAGTTTACTACGAGCAGTACTTC
TRBD1 TRBJ1-4 TRBV27 - CASSLRGFNEKLFF TGTGCCAGCAGTCTCAGGGGGTTTAATGAAAAACTGTTTTTT
TRBD2 TRBJ2-3 TRBV30 - CAWSYSGSVDTQYF TGTGCCTGGAGTTATAGCGGGAGCGTAGATACGCAGTATTTT
- TRBJ2-2 TRBV5-1 - CASSLAGDGTGELFF TGCGCCAGCAGCTTGGCAGGTGACGGAACCGGGGAGCTGTTTTTT
TRBD2 TRBJ2-3 TRBV5-1 once CASSLSPGGNTDTQYF TGCGCCAGCAGCTTGTCCCCGGGAGGGAACACAGATACGCAGTATTTT
TRBD1 TRBJ2-7 TRBV19 few CASRDGQGDSYEQYF TGTGCCAGTAGGGATGGACAGGGTGATTCCTACGAGCAGTACTTC
- TRBJ2-1 TRBV19 few CASRLDGLGSSYNEQFF TGTGCCAGTAGATTGGACGGCCTTGGGAGCTCCTACAATGAGCAGTTCTTC
TRBD1 TRBJ2-7 TRBV6-5 - CASSLQQGVYEQYF TGTGCCAGCAGTTTACAACAGGGGGTCTACGAGCAGTACTTC
- TRBJ2-7 TRBV19 - CASSIDSQNLYEQYF TGTGCCAGTAGTATTGACAGCCAAAACCTCTACGAGCAGTACTTC
- TRBJ2-7 TRBV5-4 - CASSLVGGNGGEQYF TGTGCCAGCAGCTTGGTGGGAGGAAACGGGGGCGAGCAGTACTTC
- TRBJ1-4 TRBV7-9 - CASSLVITENEKLFF TGTGCCAGCAGCTTAGTGATAACAGAGAATGAAAAACTGTTTTTT
- TRBJ2-3 TRBV28 - CASTRGDRSTDTQYF TGTGCCAGCACTAGGGGGGACAGAAGCACAGATACGCAGTATTTT
TRBD2 TRBJ2-3 TRBV11-3 once CASSPGTSGETDTQYF TGTGCCAGCAGCCCCGGGACTAGCGGCGAGACAGATACGCAGTATTTT
- TRBJ2-7 TRBV9 - CASSARPGGVDRRSEQYF TGTGCCAGCAGCGCTAGACCGGGGGGGGTGGACAGGCGGAGCGAGCAGTACTTC
TRBD2 TRBJ2-3 TRBV4-2 few CASSQDMAGESGTQYF TGTGCCAGCAGCCAAGATATGGCGGGAGAGTCAGGTACGCAGTATTTT
- TRBJ2-4 TRBV27 - CASNLPDSDLLPVAKNIQYF TGTGCCAGCAATCTCCCGGACTCCGACCTCTTACCAGTAGCCAAAAACATTCAGTACTTC
- TRBJ1-1 TRBV14 - CASSQGPVRLFF TGTGCCAGCAGCCAAGGCCCCGTGCGGCTTTTCTTT
TRBD2 TRBJ2-5 TRBV19 - CASSRAGVRETQYF TGTGCCAGTAGCCGGGCGGGAGTCCGGGAGACCCAGTACTTC
- TRBJ2-5 TRBV5-1 - CASRGAALVAEQYF TGCGCCAGCAGGGGGGCTGCTTTGGTGGCTGAGCAGTACTTC
- TRBJ2-1 TRBV19 - CASSPQENEQFF TGTGCCAGTAGCCCACAGGAGAATGAGCAGTTCTTC
- TRBJ2-7 TRBV27 few CATSLSPGSYEQYF TGTGCCACTAGCTTGTCCCCCGGCTCCTACGAGCAGTACTTC
TRBD2 TRBJ2-1 TRBV2 - CASTIKLAVYNEQFF TGTGCCAGCACCATAAAACTAGCGGTGTACAATGAGCAGTTCTTC
TRBD2 TRBJ2-3 TRBV4-1 few CASSQDGRELDTQYF TGCGCCAGCAGCCAAGATGGGCGGGAGTTAGATACGCAGTATTTT
TRBD2 TRBJ2-3 TRBV7-8 - CASSLGTSVGRDTQYF TGTGCCAGCAGCTTAGGGACTAGCGTGGGTCGAGATACGCAGTATTTT
- TRBJ1-1 TRBV18 few CASSPAPTEGFEAFF TGTGCCAGCTCACCCGCCCCGACAGAAGGTTTTGAAGCTTTCTTT
TRBD2 TRBJ2-5 TRBV18 - CASSATSGRGAETQYF TGTGCCAGCTCCGCGACTAGCGGGAGAGGTGCAGAGACCCAGTACTTC
TRBD1 TRBJ1-4 TRBV27 - CASSPLRDRGGKLFF TGTGCCAGCAGTCCTCTCCGGGACAGGGGTGGAAAACTGTTTTTT
- TRBJ1-1 TRBV2 few CASRQGFTEAFF TGTGCCAGCAGGCAGGGGTTCACTGAAGCTTTCTTT
TRBD2 TRBJ2-3 TRBV5-1 - CASSSGLAGGRTDTQYF TGCGCCAGCAGCTCGGGACTAGCGGGAGGTCGCACAGATACGCAGTATTTT
- TRBJ2-3 TRBV7-8 - CASSLASTGWGTDTQYF TGTGCCAGCAGCTTAGCGTCGACGGGATGGGGCACAGATACGCAGTATTTT
TRBD2 TRBJ2-7 TRBV7-2 - CASSLAGLAGNSYEQYF TGTGCCAGCAGCTTAGCCGGGTTAGCGGGAAACTCCTACGAGCAGTACTTC
TRBD2 TRBJ2-1 TRBV19 - CASSGTSGYNEQFF TGTGCCAGTAGCGGGACTAGCGGATACAATGAGCAGTTCTTC
- TRBJ1-2 TRBV9 - CASSVQGNYGYTF TGTGCCAGCAGCGTTCAGGGGAACTATGGCTACACCTTC
TRBD1 TRBJ1-5 TRBV11-2 - CASSLPGQGAPQHF TGTGCCAGCAGCTTACCGGGACAGGGAGCGCCCCAGCATTTT
- TRBJ1-5 TRBV10-3 - CAISELEVPQHF TGTGCCATCAGTGAGTTGGAGGTGCCCCAGCATTTT
- TRBJ1-1 TRBV10-3 few CASSSGWGVNTEAFF TGTGCCAGCAGTTCCGGTTGGGGGGTGAACACTGAAGCTTTCTTT
- TRBJ2-2 TRBV10-1 few CASSETSGKGTGELFF TGCGCCAGCAGTGAGACTTCCGGGAAAGGCACCGGGGAGCTGTTTTTT
- TRBJ2-7 TRBV2 few CASSPGRGGYEQYF TGTGCCAGCAGTCCAGGACGAGGAGGGTACGAGCAGTACTTC
- TRBJ1-1 TRBV18 - CASSPTYTEAFF TGTGCCAGCTCCCCTACGTACACTGAAGCTTTCTTT
- TRBJ2-1 TRBV19 few CASSLSSYNEQFF TGTGCCAGTAGTCTGTCCTCCTACAATGAGCAGTTCTTC
TRBD1 TRBJ2-7 TRBV27 - CASSASRGSYEQYF TGTGCCAGCAGTGCCTCCAGGGGGTCCTACGAGCAGTACTTC
TRBD1 TRBJ1-4 TRBV28 - CASSTPGGPEKLFF TGTGCCAGCTCCACCCCAGGGGGCCCTGAAAAACTGTTTTTT
TRBD2 TRBJ2-5 TRBV6-1 few CASSALKISGVETQYF TGTGCCAGCAGTGCACTTAAGATTAGCGGGGTTGAGACCCAGTACTTC
- TRBJ2-7 TRBV6-6 - CASIPEAFGPYEQYF TGTGCCAGCATCCCTGAGGCTTTCGGTCCCTACGAGCAGTACTTC
TRBD1 TRBJ2-1 TRBV10-2 few CASSSQGFTNEQFF TGCGCCAGCAGCTCACAGGGGTTTACCAATGAGCAGTTCTTC